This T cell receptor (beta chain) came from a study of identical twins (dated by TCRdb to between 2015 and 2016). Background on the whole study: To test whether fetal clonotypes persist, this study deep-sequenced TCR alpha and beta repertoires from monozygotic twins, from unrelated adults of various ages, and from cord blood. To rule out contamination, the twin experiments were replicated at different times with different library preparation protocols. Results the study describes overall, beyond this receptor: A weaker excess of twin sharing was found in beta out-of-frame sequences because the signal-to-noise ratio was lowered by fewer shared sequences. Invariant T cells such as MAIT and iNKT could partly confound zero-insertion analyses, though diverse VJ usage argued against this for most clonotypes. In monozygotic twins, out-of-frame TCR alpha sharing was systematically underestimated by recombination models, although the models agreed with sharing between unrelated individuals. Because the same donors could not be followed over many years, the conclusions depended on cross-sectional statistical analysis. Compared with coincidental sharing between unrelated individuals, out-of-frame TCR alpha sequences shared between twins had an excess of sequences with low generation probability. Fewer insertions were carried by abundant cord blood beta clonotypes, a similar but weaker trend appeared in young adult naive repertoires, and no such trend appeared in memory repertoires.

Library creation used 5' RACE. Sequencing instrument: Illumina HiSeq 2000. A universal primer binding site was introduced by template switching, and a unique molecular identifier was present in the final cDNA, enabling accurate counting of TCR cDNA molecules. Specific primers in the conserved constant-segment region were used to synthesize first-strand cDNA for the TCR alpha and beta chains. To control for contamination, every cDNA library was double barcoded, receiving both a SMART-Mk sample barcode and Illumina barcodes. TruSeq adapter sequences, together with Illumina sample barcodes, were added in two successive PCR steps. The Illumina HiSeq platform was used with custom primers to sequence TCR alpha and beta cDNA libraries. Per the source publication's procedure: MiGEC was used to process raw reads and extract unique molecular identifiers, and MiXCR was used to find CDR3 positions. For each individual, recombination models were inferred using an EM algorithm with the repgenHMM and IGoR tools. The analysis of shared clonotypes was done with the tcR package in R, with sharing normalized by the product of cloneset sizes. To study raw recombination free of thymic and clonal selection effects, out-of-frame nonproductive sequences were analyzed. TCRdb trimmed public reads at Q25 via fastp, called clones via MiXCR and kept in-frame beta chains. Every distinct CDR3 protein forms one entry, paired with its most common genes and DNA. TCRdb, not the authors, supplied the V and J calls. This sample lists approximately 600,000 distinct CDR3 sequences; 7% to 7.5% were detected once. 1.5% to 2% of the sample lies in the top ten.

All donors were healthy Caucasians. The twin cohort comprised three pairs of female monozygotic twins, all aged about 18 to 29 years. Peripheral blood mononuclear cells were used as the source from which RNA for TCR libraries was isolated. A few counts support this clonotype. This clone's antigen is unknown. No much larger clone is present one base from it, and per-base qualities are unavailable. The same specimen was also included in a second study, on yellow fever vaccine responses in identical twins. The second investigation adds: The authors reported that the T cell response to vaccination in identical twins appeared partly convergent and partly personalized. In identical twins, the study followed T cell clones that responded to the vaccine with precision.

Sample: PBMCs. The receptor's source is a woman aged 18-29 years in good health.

The DNA sequence is TGCAGCGATAAAAGGGGTAGCACTGAAGCTTTCTTT. This sequence encodes CSDKRGSTEAFF. Recombination joined TRBV29-1 with TRBJ1-1, with TRBD1 tentatively as D gene (5 bases match). V is reduced by 7 bases and J by 4 bases, leaving a spacing of 13 bases between them. CDR1 and CDR2 (SQVTM, ANQGSEA) derive from the germline V gene. Its CDR3 holds 12 amino acids, cysteine through phenylalanine. Only CDR3 DNA remains: 36 bases, in frame from the first base.